This TCR beta chain was sequenced during a study of T cells in Graves' hyperthyroidism and ophthalmopathy. This clonotype was seen at least ten times. The target antigen is unknown. This CDR3 spans 14 amino acids. CDR1 and CDR2 (germline): SGHRS, YFSETQ. Trimming removed 3 bases at V and 8 bases at J, with 15 bases between. Whole-study findings and limits: Blood shared most expanded thyroid clonotypes above 0.001.

Amplification of TCR beta CDR3 regions used RNA as the template. The TCR CDR3 first-round RT-PCR relied on the HTBI primer set. TCRdb reprocessed the multiplex PCR reads via MiXCR and lists one record per CDR3 protein. The table has about 320,000 distinct CDR3 sequences, 16% seen once; the top ten hold approximately 35%. Diagnosis of hyperthyroidism was new in patients aged 18 to 65, and its duration was under 2 months. Exclusion of patients followed from uncontrolled infection, other autoimmune disease, pregnancy or lactation. Fresh peripheral blood, under 11 ml, yielded the PBMCs. Sequences were obtained from blood. This chain connects TRBV5-1 to TRBJ2-1; no reliable D call. The TCR originated in a man aged 25 to 40 with Graves' hyperthyroidism. The CDR3 DNA is TGCGCCAGCAGCTGGAGCCAACGAGGCGATGAGCAGTTCTTC. Protein: CASSWSQRGDEQFF.